This T cell receptor beta chain is drawn from a study of cytomegalovirus exposure and HLA in healthy donors. The trim removed 0 bases at V and 7 bases at J, leaving 4 bases unmatched. The CDR3 extends over 15 amino acids. Per germline, CDR1 MNHEY and CDR2 SVGAGI. The primer mix had 60 Vbeta and 13 Jbeta primers. The method was immunoSEQ multiplex PCR; TCRdb's version includes in-frame clones alone and lacks a portion of them. The table lists some 130,000 clones, about three quarters of them singletons. Specimen: PBMCs. The genes are TRBV6-5 and TRBJ2-5, with 11 positions matching TRBD1. This sequence was found in a male donor in good health and CMV-seropositive. CDR3 bases: TGTGCCAGCAGTTACTCGAGGGGACAGGGGGGGACCCAGTACTTC. Its protein product is CASSYSRGQGGTQYF.